This record looks at one T cell receptor (beta chain) sequence and its context. This sample was included in a study of shared T cell receptors in the human thymus. Repertoires were generated with immunoSEQ multiplex PCR, while TCRdb's copy carries only in-frame clones and drops some. Altogether some 640,000 clones are present, about 89% being singletons, with the ten largest covering 0.009% to 0.0095%. J was trimmed by 4 bases and V by 2 bases; bases with no gene match: 3. The V gene's germline CDR1 is SGHTA and CDR2 FQGNSA. The CDR3 runs 15 residues. A further study also used this sample, focusing on human thymus T cells. Per that paper: Resections removed during corrective heart surgery provided the thymus tissue used.

The chain carries TRBV7-2 and TRBJ1-2, with 11 bases fitting TRBD1. The sequenced material came from thymocytes. The clonotype was recovered from a boy under two years old with a congenital heart defect. The CDR3 is CASSLRGTGGYGYTF. The CDR3 DNA is TGTGCCAGCAGCTTAAGAGGGACAGGGGGCTATGGCTACACCTTC.